The rows below give T cell receptor beta chains drawn from one sample of a study of metastatic and nonmetastatic thyroid tumors. TCRdb re-analyzed the PCR reads through MiXCR. The sample consists of almost 85,000 clones, around an eighth of them appearing once. The sequenced sample was tumor tissue. The receptors shown here come from a female donor with papillary thyroid cancer or a benign thyroid nodule (not recorded which). Some clones in this sample may be carry-over from other donors' samples. Each CDR3 is given with its conserved first and last residue. The order of the fields is CDR3 DNA, CDR3 protein, D gene, J gene, clone size, V gene. The D gene is left open where the match is weak. Rows may omit the clone size; those that give it use once, few, many or a size class.

CDR3nt: TGTGCCAGCAGCTTTGCCTCATACGGAGAGACCCAGTACTTC
CDR3aa: CASSFASYGETQYF
d_gene: NA
j_gene: TRBJ2-5
abundance: few
v_gene: TRBV5-4

CDR3nt: TGTGCCAGCCTTGAGGAAACTTACAATGAGCAGTTCTTC
CDR3aa: CASLEETYNEQFF
d_gene: NA
j_gene: TRBJ2-1
abundance: many
v_gene: TRBV6-1

CDR3nt: TGCGCCAGCAGCTACAGTGTAGGGAATGGCTACACCTTC
CDR3aa: CASSYSVGNGYTF
d_gene: NA
j_gene: TRBJ1-2
abundance: NA
v_gene: TRBV5-1

CDR3nt: TGCGCCAGCAGTGAGTCTGTGGGGGACGCCTACGAGCAGTACTTC
CDR3aa: CASSESVGDAYEQYF
d_gene: NA
j_gene: TRBJ2-7
abundance: many
v_gene: TRBV10-1

CDR3nt: TGTGCCAGCAGCCAAGATACCAGTTTCTCCTACGAGCAGTACTTC
CDR3aa: CASSQDTSFSYEQYF
d_gene: NA
j_gene: TRBJ2-7
abundance: many
v_gene: TRBV4-2

CDR3nt: TGTGCCAGCAGTGGGACAGCCGATAATTCACCCCTCCACTTT
CDR3aa: CASSGTADNSPLHF
d_gene: TRBD1
j_gene: TRBJ1-6
abundance: many
v_gene: TRBV12-3/TRBV12-4

CDR3nt: TGTGCCAGCAGTGGACTTGGGAGGGCCCTTACCGGGTATCTGTTTTTT
CDR3aa: CASSGLGRALTGYLFF
d_gene: TRBD2
j_gene: TRBJ2-2
abundance: few
v_gene: TRBV6-1

CDR3nt: TGTGCCAGCAGCTTGGGACAGGGGGCTACTGAAGCTTTCTTT
CDR3aa: CASSLGQGATEAFF
d_gene: TRBD1
j_gene: TRBJ1-1
abundance: many
v_gene: TRBV11-3

CDR3nt: TGTGCCAGCACCCTGGGGTCCGGGGAGCTGTTTTTT
CDR3aa: CASTLGSGELFF
d_gene: NA
j_gene: TRBJ2-2
abundance: many
v_gene: TRBV11-2

CDR3nt: TGTGCCAGCAGCTCCGAGGGACGGTATAATTCACCCCTCCACTTT
CDR3aa: CASSSEGRYNSPLHF
d_gene: NA
j_gene: TRBJ1-6
abundance: NA
v_gene: TRBV7-3

CDR3nt: TGCAGTGCTAGACCAGGGATAGACATTCAGTACTTC
CDR3aa: CSARPGIDIQYF
d_gene: NA
j_gene: TRBJ2-4
abundance: many
v_gene: TRBV20-1

CDR3nt: TGTGCCAGCAGCTCTAGCGGGAGAGAAACAGATACGCAGTATTTT
CDR3aa: CASSSSGRETDTQYF
d_gene: TRBD2
j_gene: TRBJ2-3
abundance: many
v_gene: TRBV2

CDR3nt: TGTGCCAGCACCAAAAGGGGATACTATGGCTACACCTTC
CDR3aa: CASTKRGYYGYTF
d_gene: NA
j_gene: TRBJ1-2
abundance: NA
v_gene: TRBV6-1

CDR3nt: TGTGCCAGCAGCCTATCCCTTACAAGTGGGGAAGGGGGCTACACCTTC
CDR3aa: CASSLSLTSGEGGYTF
d_gene: NA
j_gene: TRBJ1-2
abundance: NA
v_gene: TRBV11-1

CDR3nt: TGCAGTGCCAAATTGATGCGGACAGGTGTCCACCAAGAGACCCAGTACTTC
CDR3aa: CSAKLMRTGVHQETQYF
d_gene: TRBD1
j_gene: TRBJ2-5
abundance: many
v_gene: TRBV20-1

CDR3nt: TGTGCCAGCAGAGGACAGGGGGCGGGGGACACTGAAGCTTTCTTT
CDR3aa: CASRGQGAGDTEAFF
d_gene: TRBD1
j_gene: TRBJ1-1
abundance: NA
v_gene: TRBV6-1

CDR3nt: TGTGCCAGCAGGTCGCCAGGTCTAGGTGAGCAGTACTTC
CDR3aa: CASRSPGLGEQYF
d_gene: NA
j_gene: TRBJ2-7
abundance: many
v_gene: TRBV6-1

CDR3nt: TGCGCCAGCAGCCACGGGATAGCCACTGAAGCTTTCTTT
CDR3aa: CASSHGIATEAFF
d_gene: NA
j_gene: TRBJ1-1
abundance: many
v_gene: TRBV5-1

CDR3nt: TGTGCCAGCAGTTCCCGACCCTGGGGGGCGGGATCCTACGAGCAGTACTTC
CDR3aa: CASSSRPWGAGSYEQYF
d_gene: NA
j_gene: TRBJ2-7
abundance: many
v_gene: TRBV12-3/TRBV12-4

CDR3nt: TGTGCCAGCATCAGGTCCCCCAGCTCTGGAAACACCATATATTTT
CDR3aa: CASIRSPSSGNTIYF
d_gene: NA
j_gene: TRBJ1-3
abundance: many
v_gene: TRBV2

CDR3nt: TGTGCCAGCAGCTACAATGGGGGTTACTACGAGCAGTACTTC
CDR3aa: CASSYNGGYYEQYF
d_gene: NA
j_gene: TRBJ2-7
abundance: many
v_gene: TRBV6-1

CDR3nt: TGCGCCAGCAGACCAACCCGGCTGTTAGTTGGTGATACGCAGTATTTT
CDR3aa: CASRPTRLLVGDTQYF
d_gene: NA
j_gene: TRBJ2-3
abundance: many
v_gene: TRBV5-1

CDR3nt: TGTGCCAGCAGTTACTCAGGAGGGGGACAGGCGAGGGAGACCAAGTACTTC
CDR3aa: CASSYSGGGQARETKYF
d_gene: TRBD1
j_gene: TRBJ2-5
abundance: few
v_gene: TRBV6-5

CDR3nt: TGTGCCAGCTCATTAAGTCCCCCGCTAGCGGGCCTCTACAATGAGCAGTTCTTC
CDR3aa: CASSLSPPLAGLYNEQFF
d_gene: TRBD2
j_gene: TRBJ2-1
abundance: few
v_gene: TRBV18

CDR3nt: TGTGCCAGCAGTTCGAATACTGGAGGCTACACCTTC
CDR3aa: CASSSNTGGYTF
d_gene: NA
j_gene: TRBJ1-2
abundance: NA
v_gene: TRBV28

CDR3nt: TGTGCCAGCAGTTTCGGGGGGTTGAATGGCTACACCTTC
CDR3aa: CASSFGGLNGYTF
d_gene: NA
j_gene: TRBJ1-2
abundance: many
v_gene: TRBV12-3/TRBV12-4

CDR3nt: TGCGCCAGCAGCTTGCCGGGGGCGCTTGGCTACACCTTC
CDR3aa: CASSLPGALGYTF
d_gene: NA
j_gene: TRBJ1-2
abundance: once
v_gene: TRBV5-1

CDR3nt: TGCGCCAGCAGGTTACAACTCCGGGGGGGAGGAGATACGCAGTATTTT
CDR3aa: CASRLQLRGGGDTQYF
d_gene: TRBD2
j_gene: TRBJ2-3
abundance: many
v_gene: TRBV4-1

CDR3nt: TGCAGTGCCCCGGGGCAGGGGGGGAATGAAGCTTTCTTT
CDR3aa: CSAPGQGGNEAFF
d_gene: TRBD1
j_gene: TRBJ1-1
abundance: many
v_gene: TRBV20-1

CDR3nt: TGTGCCAGCAGCTTGAAACAGGGGTACGAGCAGTACTTC
CDR3aa: CASSLKQGYEQYF
d_gene: TRBD1
j_gene: TRBJ2-7
abundance: many
v_gene: TRBV7-2

CDR3nt: TGTGCCACCAGTTATGGGGAAGAGACCCAGTACTTC
CDR3aa: CATSYGEETQYF
d_gene: NA
j_gene: TRBJ2-5
abundance: many
v_gene: TRBV24-1

CDR3nt: TGTGCCAGCAGACGCACAGGGGGCGCGGATGGCTACACCTTC
CDR3aa: CASRRTGGADGYTF
d_gene: TRBD1
j_gene: TRBJ1-2
abundance: NA
v_gene: TRBV6-1

CDR3nt: TGTGCATCTTTGAGGGTGGATACAGGAAACTATGGCTACACCTTC
CDR3aa: CASLRVDTGNYGYTF
d_gene: NA
j_gene: TRBJ1-2
abundance: many
v_gene: TRBV7-8

CDR3nt: TGTGCCAGCGCCCTTGGGGACACAGATACGCAGTATTTT
CDR3aa: CASALGDTDTQYF
d_gene: NA
j_gene: TRBJ2-3
abundance: few
v_gene: TRBV4-2

CDR3nt: TGTGCCAGCAGCAAACCGGGACAGGGAACTGGCGAGCAGTACTTC
CDR3aa: CASSKPGQGTGEQYF
d_gene: TRBD1
j_gene: TRBJ2-7
abundance: many
v_gene: TRBV7-9

CDR3nt: TGTGCCAGCAGTTTCTCGGGTGGGACTGAAGCTTTCTTT
CDR3aa: CASSFSGGTEAFF
d_gene: NA
j_gene: TRBJ1-1
abundance: many
v_gene: TRBV6-6

CDR3nt: TGCAGCGTAGTCCGGGACCACGGAACCGGGGAGCTGTTTTTT
CDR3aa: CSVVRDHGTGELFF
d_gene: NA
j_gene: TRBJ2-2
abundance: many
v_gene: TRBV29-1

CDR3nt: TGTGCCACCTCAACGGGACCTGGCACAGATACGCAGTATTTT
CDR3aa: CATSTGPGTDTQYF
d_gene: NA
j_gene: TRBJ2-3
abundance: many
v_gene: TRBV24-1

CDR3nt: TGTGCCAGCAGGGACAGCGGGGGGGCGAAAGAGACCCAGTACTTC
CDR3aa: CASRDSGGAKETQYF
d_gene: TRBD2
j_gene: TRBJ2-5
abundance: NA
v_gene: TRBV6-1

CDR3nt: TGCAGTGCCTCACAGGCTAACCATGAGCAGTTCTTC
CDR3aa: CSASQANHEQFF
d_gene: NA
j_gene: TRBJ2-1
abundance: many
v_gene: TRBV20-1

CDR3nt: TGTGCCAGTAGTATAAGACAGAAGGTCGCGGCCCAGCATTTT
CDR3aa: CASSIRQKVAAQHF
d_gene: NA
j_gene: TRBJ1-5
abundance: many
v_gene: TRBV19

CDR3nt: TGCGCCAGCAGCTTGGTCCTTAGCGATGAGCAGTTCTTC
CDR3aa: CASSLVLSDEQFF
d_gene: NA
j_gene: TRBJ2-1
abundance: many
v_gene: TRBV5-1

CDR3nt: TGTGCCAGCAGTGATGACATCTCTGGGGCCAACGTCCTGACTTTC
CDR3aa: CASSDDISGANVLTF
d_gene: NA
j_gene: TRBJ2-6
abundance: NA
v_gene: TRBV6-1

CDR3nt: TGTGCCAGCAGTTTATTACCAACCGGGACTAGCGGGAGACTGAACAAAAACATTCAGTACTTC
CDR3aa: CASSLLPTGTSGRLNKNIQYF
d_gene: TRBD2
j_gene: TRBJ2-4
abundance: many
v_gene: TRBV28

CDR3nt: TGTGCCAGCTCCGTCCGGGGACTCTATGGCTACACCTTC
CDR3aa: CASSVRGLYGYTF
d_gene: NA
j_gene: TRBJ1-2
abundance: many
v_gene: TRBV18

CDR3nt: TGCGCCAGCAGCTTGGCAGCGTACGAGACCCAGTACTTC
CDR3aa: CASSLAAYETQYF
d_gene: NA
j_gene: TRBJ2-5
abundance: NA
v_gene: TRBV5-1

CDR3nt: TGCAGTGTTCCGGGACAGGGGACTTACGAGCAGTACTTC
CDR3aa: CSVPGQGTYEQYF
d_gene: TRBD1
j_gene: TRBJ2-7
abundance: many
v_gene: TRBV20-1

CDR3nt: TGTGCCAGCAGCTATGAAATAGCGGGACCGGAAGAGACCCAGTACTTC
CDR3aa: CASSYEIAGPEETQYF
d_gene: TRBD2
j_gene: TRBJ2-5
abundance: many
v_gene: TRBV11-3

CDR3nt: TGCGCCAGCAGCTGGACAGGGGGCACTGGAAACACCATATATTTT
CDR3aa: CASSWTGGTGNTIYF
d_gene: TRBD1
j_gene: TRBJ1-3
abundance: many
v_gene: TRBV5-1